This TCR beta chain was recorded in a study of T cell responses to AZD1222 COVID-19 vaccine. Across the study: Second doses were pooled across both intervals (about 4 or about 12 weeks).

Study findings and constraints: Just a handful of AZD1222 recipients were seropositive at baseline. Donors were largely white British and mainly female; clonal diversity was possibly underestimated. Repertoires were obtained solely post-peak T cell response.

Using immunoSEQ multiplex PCR, the repertoire was profiled, and TCRdb retains in-frame clones only, with some absent. The sample shows some 120,000 clones, 70% to 90% of them seen only once. Points on this clone: Its antigen remains unknown.

Trimming took 4 bases from V and 11 from J; bases not matched to a gene: 5. In germline, CDR1 is ENHRY, CDR2 SYGVKD. The length of the CDR3 is 12 residues. V usage is TRBV10-3 and J usage is TRBJ2-7; TRBD1 matches 10 bases. The source is an adult in good health. Sequenced material: peripheral blood, taken on day 0 of AZD1222 vaccination. The CDR3 region has the DNA TGTGCCATCAGTGCGACAGGGGGCAGTAAGTACTTC. It codes for CAISATGGSKYF.